This T cell receptor beta chain derives from a study of T cells after posttransplantation cyclophosphamide. General study findings and limits: Blood and skin or GI T cell repertoires showed limited TRB overlap. Donor-recipient repertoire similarity was low at 1-2 months, rising over year one. After PTCy, TRB diversity resembled that of CNI/methotrexate controls.

Worth noting for this clone: Its antigen is currently unknown.

The CDR3 consists of 13 residues. Germline CDR1 is SGHNT and CDR2 is YENEEA. Trimming left V 1 base short and J 3 bases short, with 6 bases between. Libraries were prepared by immunoSEQ multiplex PCR; TCRdb keeps only in-frame clonotypes and omits some of them. The sample records roughly 19,000 clones, over 75% being singletons. Sampled 1 year posttransplant, controls received myeloablative marrow transplants, methotrexate and a calcineurin inhibitor. The clonotype was recovered from a female patient in her 30s who received an allogeneic stem cell transplant from an unrelated donor, was CMV-positive, and had acute and chronic GVHD. The T cells may come from the graft donor. The sample was PBMCs, taken roughly 49 weeks after allogeneic stem cell transplant with calcineurin inhibitor and methotrexate. The rearrangement links TRBV11-3 to TRBJ1-1; unclear D gene. The DNA of the CDR3 is TGTGCCAGCAGCTTAGGGGGAGACACTGAAGCTTTCTTT. Encoded protein: CASSLGGDTEAFF.